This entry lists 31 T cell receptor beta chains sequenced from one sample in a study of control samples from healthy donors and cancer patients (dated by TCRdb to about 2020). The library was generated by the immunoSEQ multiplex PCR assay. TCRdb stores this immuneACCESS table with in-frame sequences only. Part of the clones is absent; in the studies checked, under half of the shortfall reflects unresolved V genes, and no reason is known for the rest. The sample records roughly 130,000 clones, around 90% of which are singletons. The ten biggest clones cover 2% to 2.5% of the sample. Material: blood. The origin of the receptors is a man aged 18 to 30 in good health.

This chain's CDR3 is CASSFLGTPETQYF. CDR3 nucleotide sequence: TGTGCCAGCAGCTTCTTAGGGACCCCAGAGACCCAGTACTTC. The chain is built from TRBV7-8 and TRBJ2-5; D may be TRBD1 or TRBD2 (5 bases each). Trimming stripped 3 bases from V and 4 bases from J, with 12 bases between. Germline CDR1 is SGHVS and CDR2 is FQNEAQ. This CDR3 has 14 residues.

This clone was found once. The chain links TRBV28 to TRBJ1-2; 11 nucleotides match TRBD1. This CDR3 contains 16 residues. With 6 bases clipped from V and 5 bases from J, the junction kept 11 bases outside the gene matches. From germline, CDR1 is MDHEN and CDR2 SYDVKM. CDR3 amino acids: CASRSPMGDRGYGYTF. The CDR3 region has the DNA TGTGCCAGCAGATCACCTATGGGGGACAGGGGGTATGGCTACACCTTC.

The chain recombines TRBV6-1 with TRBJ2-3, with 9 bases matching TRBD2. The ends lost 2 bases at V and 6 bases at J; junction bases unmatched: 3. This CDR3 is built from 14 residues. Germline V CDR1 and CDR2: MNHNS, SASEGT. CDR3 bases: TGTGCCAGCAGTGAAAGCGGGGGGATGGATACGCAGTATTTT. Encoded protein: CASSESGGMDTQYF.

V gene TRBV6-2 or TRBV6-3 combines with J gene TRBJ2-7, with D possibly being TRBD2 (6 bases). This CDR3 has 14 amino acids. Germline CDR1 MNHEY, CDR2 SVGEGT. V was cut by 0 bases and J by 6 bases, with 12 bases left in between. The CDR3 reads CASSYSTGAPEQYV. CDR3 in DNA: TGTGCCAGCAGTTACTCGACGGGAGCTCCCGAGCAGTACGTC.

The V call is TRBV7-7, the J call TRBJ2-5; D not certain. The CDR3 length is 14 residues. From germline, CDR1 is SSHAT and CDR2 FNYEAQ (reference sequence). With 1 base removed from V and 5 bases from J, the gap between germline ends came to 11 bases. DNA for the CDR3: TGTGCCAGCAGCTTAGAGGGAAACGGGGAGACCCAGTACTTC. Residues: CASSLEGNGETQYF. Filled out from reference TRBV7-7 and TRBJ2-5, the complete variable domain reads GAGVSQSPRYKVTKRGQDVTLRCDPISSHATLYWYQQALGQGPEFLTYFNYEAQPDKSGLPSDRFSAERPEGSISTLTIQRTEQRDSAMYRCASSLEGNGETQYFGPGTRLLVL.

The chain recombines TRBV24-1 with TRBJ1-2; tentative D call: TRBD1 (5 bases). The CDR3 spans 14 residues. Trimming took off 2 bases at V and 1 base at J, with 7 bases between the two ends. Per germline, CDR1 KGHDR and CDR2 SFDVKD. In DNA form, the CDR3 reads TGTGCCACCAGTGATTCACAGGATAACTATGGCTACACCTTC. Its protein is CATSDSQDNYGYTF.

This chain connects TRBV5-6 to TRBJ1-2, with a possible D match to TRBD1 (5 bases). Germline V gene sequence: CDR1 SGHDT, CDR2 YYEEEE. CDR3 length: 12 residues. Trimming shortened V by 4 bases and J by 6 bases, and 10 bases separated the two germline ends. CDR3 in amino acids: CASSRRTNGYTF. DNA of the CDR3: TGTGCCAGCAGCCGGAGGACAAATGGCTACACCTTC.

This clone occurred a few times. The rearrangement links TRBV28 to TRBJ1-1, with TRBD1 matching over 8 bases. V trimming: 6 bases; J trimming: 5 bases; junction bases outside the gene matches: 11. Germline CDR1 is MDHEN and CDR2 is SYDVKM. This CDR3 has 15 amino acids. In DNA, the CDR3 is TGTGCCAGCAGACCAACGGACAGGGATTCGACTGAAGCTTTCTTT. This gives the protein CASRPTDRDSTEAFF.

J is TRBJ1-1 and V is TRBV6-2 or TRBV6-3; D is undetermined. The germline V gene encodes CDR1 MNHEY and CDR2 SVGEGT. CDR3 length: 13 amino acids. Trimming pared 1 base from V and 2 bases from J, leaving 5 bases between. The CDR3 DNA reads TGTGCCAGCAGTTACTTGGCAAACACTGAAGCTTTCTTT. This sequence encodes CASSYLANTEAFF.

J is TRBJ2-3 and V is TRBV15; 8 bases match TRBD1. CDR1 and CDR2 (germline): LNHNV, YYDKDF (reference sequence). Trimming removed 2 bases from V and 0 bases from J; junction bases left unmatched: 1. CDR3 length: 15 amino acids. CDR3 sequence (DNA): TGTGCCACCAGCAGACAGGGGGCTAGCACAGATACGCAGTATTTT. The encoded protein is CATSRQGASTDTQYF.

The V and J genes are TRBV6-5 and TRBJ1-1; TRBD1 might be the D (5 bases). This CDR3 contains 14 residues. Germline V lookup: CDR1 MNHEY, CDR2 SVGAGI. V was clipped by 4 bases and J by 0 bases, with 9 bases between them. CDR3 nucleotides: TGTGCCAGCAGTTTGACCAGGGTGAACACTGAAGCTTTCTTT. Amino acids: CASSLTRVNTEAFF.

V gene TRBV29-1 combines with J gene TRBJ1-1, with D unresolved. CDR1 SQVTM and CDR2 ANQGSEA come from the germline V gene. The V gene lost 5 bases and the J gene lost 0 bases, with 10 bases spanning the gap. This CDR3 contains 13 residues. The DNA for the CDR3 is TGCAGCGTTCGCGGTGTGGTGAACACTGAAGCTTTCTTT. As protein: CSVRGVVNTEAFF.

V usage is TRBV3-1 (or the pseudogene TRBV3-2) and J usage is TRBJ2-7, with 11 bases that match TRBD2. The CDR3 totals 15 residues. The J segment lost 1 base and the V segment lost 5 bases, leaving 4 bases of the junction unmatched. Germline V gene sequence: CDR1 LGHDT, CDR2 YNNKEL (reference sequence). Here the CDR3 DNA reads TGTGCCAGCAGCAAGGGACTAGCGGAGTCCTACGAGCAGTACGTC. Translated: CASSKGLAESYEQYV.

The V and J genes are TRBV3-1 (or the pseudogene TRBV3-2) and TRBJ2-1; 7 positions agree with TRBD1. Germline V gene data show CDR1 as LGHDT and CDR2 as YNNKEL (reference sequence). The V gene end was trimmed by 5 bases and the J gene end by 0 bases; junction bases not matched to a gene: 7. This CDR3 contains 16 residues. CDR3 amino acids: CASSGRQGSSYNEQFF. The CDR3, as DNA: TGTGCCAGCAGCGGACGACAGGGAAGCTCCTACAATGAGCAGTTCTTC.

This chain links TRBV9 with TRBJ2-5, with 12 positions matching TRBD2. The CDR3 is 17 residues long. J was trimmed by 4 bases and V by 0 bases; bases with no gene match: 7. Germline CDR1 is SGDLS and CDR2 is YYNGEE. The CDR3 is CASSVGASGGVRETQYF. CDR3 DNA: TGTGCCAGCAGCGTAGGAGCTAGCGGGGGGGTTCGAGAGACCCAGTACTTC.

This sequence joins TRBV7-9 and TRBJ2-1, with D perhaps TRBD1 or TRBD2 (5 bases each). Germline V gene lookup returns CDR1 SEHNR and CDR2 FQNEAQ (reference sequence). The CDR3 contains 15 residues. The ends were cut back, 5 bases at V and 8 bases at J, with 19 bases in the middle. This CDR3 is CASSPRDVRYHEQFF. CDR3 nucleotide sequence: TGTGCCAGCAGCCCCAGGGACGTTCGATACCATGAGCAGTTCTTC.

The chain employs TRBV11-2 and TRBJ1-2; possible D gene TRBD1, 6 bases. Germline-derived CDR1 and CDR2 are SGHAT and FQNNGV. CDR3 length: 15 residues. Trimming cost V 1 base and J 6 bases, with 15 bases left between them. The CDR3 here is CASSLGQAGGHGYTF. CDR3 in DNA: TGTGCCAGCAGCTTAGGGCAGGCCGGGGGCCATGGCTACACCTTC.

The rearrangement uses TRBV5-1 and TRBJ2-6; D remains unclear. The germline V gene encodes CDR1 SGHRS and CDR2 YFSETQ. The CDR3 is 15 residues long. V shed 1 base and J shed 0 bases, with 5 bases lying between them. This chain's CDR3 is CASSLKSSGANVLTF. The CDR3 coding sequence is TGCGCCAGCAGCTTGAAGAGCTCTGGGGCCAACGTCCTGACTTTC.

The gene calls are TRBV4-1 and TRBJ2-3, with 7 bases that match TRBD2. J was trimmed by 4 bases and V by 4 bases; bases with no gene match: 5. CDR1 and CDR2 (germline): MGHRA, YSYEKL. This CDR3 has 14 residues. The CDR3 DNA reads TGCGCCAGCAGCCCCGGGAGGCGCCCAGATACGCAGTATTTT. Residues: CASSPGRRPDTQYF.

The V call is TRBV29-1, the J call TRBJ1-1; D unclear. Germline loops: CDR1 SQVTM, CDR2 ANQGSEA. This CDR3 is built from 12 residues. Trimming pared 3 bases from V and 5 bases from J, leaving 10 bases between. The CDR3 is CSVDFAGTEAFF. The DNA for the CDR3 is TGCAGCGTTGATTTTGCAGGAACTGAAGCTTTCTTT.

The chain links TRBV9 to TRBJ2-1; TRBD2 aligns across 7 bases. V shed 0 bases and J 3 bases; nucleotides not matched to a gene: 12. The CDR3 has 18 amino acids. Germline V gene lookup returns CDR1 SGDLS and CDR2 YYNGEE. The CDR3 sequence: CASSVATIAGDVYNEQFF. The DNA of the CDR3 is TGTGCCAGCAGCGTAGCTACGATTGCGGGAGATGTCTACAATGAGCAGTTCTTC.

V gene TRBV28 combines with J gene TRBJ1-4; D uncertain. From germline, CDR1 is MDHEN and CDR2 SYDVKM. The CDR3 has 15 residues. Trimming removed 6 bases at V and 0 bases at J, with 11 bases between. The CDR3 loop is CASSWAPATNEKLFF. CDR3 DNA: TGTGCCAGCAGCTGGGCGCCAGCAACTAATGAAAAACTGTTTTTT.

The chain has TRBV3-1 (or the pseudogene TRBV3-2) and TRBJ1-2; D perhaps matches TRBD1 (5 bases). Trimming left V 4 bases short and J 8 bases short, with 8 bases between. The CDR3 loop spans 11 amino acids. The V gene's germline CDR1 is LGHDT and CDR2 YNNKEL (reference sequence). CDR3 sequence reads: CASSRGGGYTF. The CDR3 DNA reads TGTGCCAGCAGCCGTGGGGGAGGCTACACCTTC.

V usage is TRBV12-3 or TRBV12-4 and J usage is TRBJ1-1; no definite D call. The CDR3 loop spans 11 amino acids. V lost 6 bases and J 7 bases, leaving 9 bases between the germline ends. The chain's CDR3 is CASSWTNEAFF. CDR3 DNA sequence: TGTGCCAGCAGCTGGACCAATGAAGCTTTCTTT.

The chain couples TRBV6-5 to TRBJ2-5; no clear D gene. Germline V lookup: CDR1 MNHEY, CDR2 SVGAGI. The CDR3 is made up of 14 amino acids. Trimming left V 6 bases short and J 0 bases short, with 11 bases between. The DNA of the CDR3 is TGTGCCAGCAGCAGACAACCGTACCAAGAGACCCAGTACTTC. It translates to CASSRQPYQETQYF.

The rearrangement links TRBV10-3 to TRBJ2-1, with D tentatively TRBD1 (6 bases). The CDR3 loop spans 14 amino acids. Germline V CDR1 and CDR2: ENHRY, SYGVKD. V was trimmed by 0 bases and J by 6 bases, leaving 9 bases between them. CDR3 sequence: CAISESNRVNEQFF. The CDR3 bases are TGTGCCATCAGTGAGTCCAACAGGGTCAATGAGCAGTTCTTC.

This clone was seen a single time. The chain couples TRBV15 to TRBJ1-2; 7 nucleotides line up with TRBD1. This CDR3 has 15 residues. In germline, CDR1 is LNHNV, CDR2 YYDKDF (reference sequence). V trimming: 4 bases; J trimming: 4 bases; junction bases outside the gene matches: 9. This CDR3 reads CATSISAGGAYGYTF. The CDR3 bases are TGTGCCACCAGCATCTCAGCAGGGGGGGCCTATGGCTACACCTTC. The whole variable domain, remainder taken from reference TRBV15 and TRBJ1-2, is DAMVIQNPRYQVTQFGKPVTLSCSQTLNHNVMYWYQQKSSQAPKLLFHYYDKDFNNEADTPDNFQSRRPNTSFCFLDIRSPGLGDTAMYLCATSISAGGAYGYTFGSGTRLTVV.

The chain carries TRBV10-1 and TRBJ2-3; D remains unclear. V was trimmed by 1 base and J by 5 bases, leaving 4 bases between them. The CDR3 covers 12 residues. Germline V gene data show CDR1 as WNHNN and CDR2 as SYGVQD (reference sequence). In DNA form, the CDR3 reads TGCGCCAGCAGTGAGTTCGTAGATACGCAGTATTTT. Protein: CASSEFVDTQYF.

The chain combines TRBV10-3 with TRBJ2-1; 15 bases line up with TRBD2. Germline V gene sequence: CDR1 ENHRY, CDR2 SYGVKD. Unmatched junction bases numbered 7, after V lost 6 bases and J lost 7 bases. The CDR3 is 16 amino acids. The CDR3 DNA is TGTGCCATCAGACGGACTAGCGGGGGGGCAGTGAATGAGCAGTTCTTC. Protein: CAIRRTSGGAVNEQFF.

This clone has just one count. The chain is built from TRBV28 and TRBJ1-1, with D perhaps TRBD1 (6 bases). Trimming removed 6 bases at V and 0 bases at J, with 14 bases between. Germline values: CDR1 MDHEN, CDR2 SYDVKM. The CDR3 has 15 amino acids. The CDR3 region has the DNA TGTGCCAGCAGGTCATTTGGGGACATGAACACTGAAGCTTTCTTT. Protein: CASRSFGDMNTEAFF.

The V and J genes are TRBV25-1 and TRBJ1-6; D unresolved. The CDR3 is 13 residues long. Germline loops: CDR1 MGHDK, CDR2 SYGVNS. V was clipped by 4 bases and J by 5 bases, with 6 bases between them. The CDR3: CASSAGDNSPLHF. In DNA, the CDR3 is TGTGCCAGCAGTGCCGGGGATAATTCACCCCTCCACTTT.